The rows below give T cell receptor beta chains drawn from one sample of a study of technical replicates of blood from several donors. Method: immunoSEQ multiplex PCR; TCRdb's copy keeps in-frame clones and lacks some. In the table there are some 66,000 clones, roughly 90% of which are singletons. The sequencing sample was made of PBMCs. These receptors originate from a human donor in good health. Some clones in this sample may be carry-over from other donors' samples. Both conserved end residues are part of each CDR3. The D gene is left open where the match is weak. A clone size is listed for some rows: how often the clone was seen (once, few, many), or a class if it is expanded.

TRBV7-3	TRBD2	TRBJ2-7	-	CASSTMAGAYEQYF	TGTGCCAGCAGCACCATGGCGGGGGCCTACGAGCAGTACTTC
TRBV5-6	TRBD1	TRBJ1-5	-	CASSLGGQGMGQPQHF	TGTGCCAGCAGCTTGGGGGGACAGGGGATGGGTCAGCCCCAGCATTTT
TRBV27	TRBD1	TRBJ2-7	-	CASKALGQVDEQYF	TGTGCCAGCAAGGCTTTGGGACAGGTCGACGAGCAGTACTTC
TRBV10-3	TRBD2	TRBJ2-1	-	CAISGDGTSGSYNEQFF	TGTGCCATCAGTGGGGACGGGACTAGCGGGAGCTACAATGAGCAGTTCTTC
TRBV11-3	-	TRBJ2-1	-	CASSPAGANLNEQFF	TGTGCCAGCAGCCCCGCGGGGGCGAATCTCAATGAGCAGTTCTTC
TRBV30	TRBD2	TRBJ2-1	few	CAWSVVTSGYNEQFF	TGTGCCTGGAGTGTGGTCACTAGCGGTTACAATGAGCAGTTCTTC
TRBV2	-	TRBJ2-4	-	CASSVAVLAKNIQYF	TGTGCCAGCAGTGTGGCAGTCCTAGCCAAAAACATTCAGTACTTC
TRBV6-6	TRBD2	TRBJ2-1	-	CASSTPLAGGDNEQFF	TGTGCCAGTTCCACCCCTCTAGCGGGGGGAGACAATGAGCAGTTCTTC
TRBV9	TRBD1	TRBJ2-1	-	CASSVGGGIQNEQFF	TGTGCCAGCAGCGTAGGAGGGGGCATTCAGAATGAGCAGTTCTTC
TRBV10-3	-	TRBJ1-1	few	CAISGGLEAFF	TGTGCCATCAGTGGCGGACTTGAAGCTTTCTTT
TRBV19	-	TRBJ1-5	-	CASSIGGFGNQPQHF	TGTGCCAGTAGTATTGGGGGGTTTGGCAATCAGCCCCAGCATTTT
TRBV5-1	-	TRBJ2-1	-	CASSLGTGGREQFF	TGCGCCAGCAGCTTGGGAACGGGGGGCCGGGAGCAGTTCTTC
TRBV7-8	TRBD1	TRBJ1-5	-	CASSSRRDRVRQPQHF	TGTGCCAGCAGCTCCCGGCGGGACAGGGTACGTCAGCCCCAGCATTTT
TRBV30	TRBD1	TRBJ1-5	-	CAWSVPDRGLRPQHF	TGTGCCTGGAGTGTACCGGACAGGGGCCTTCGGCCCCAGCATTTT
TRBV11-3	TRBD2	TRBJ2-3	-	CASSSGSGSYSDTQYF	TGTGCCAGCAGCTCAGGAAGCGGGAGCTATTCAGATACGCAGTATTTT
TRBV7-7	-	TRBJ2-5	-	CASSFGSGGETQYF	TGTGCCAGCAGCTTTGGTTCGGGTGGAGAGACCCAGTACTTC
TRBV11-3	TRBD2	TRBJ2-5	-	CASSLGMGGQETQYF	TGTGCCAGCAGCTTAGGAATGGGGGGGCAAGAGACCCAGTACTTC
TRBV5-6	-	TRBJ1-5	-	CASSLLGAGWDSNQPQHF	TGTGCCAGCAGCTTGCTGGGGGCCGGGTGGGATAGCAATCAGCCCCAGCATTTT
TRBV2	-	TRBJ1-1	-	CASSPIMNTEAFF	TGTGCCAGCAGCCCTATAATGAACACTGAAGCTTTCTTT
TRBV29-1	-	TRBJ2-7	-	CSVTGISYEQYF	TGCAGCGTTACAGGCATCTCCTACGAGCAGTACTTC
TRBV4-1	-	TRBJ2-3	-	CASSRASLNTDTQYF	TGCGCCAGCAGTCGCGCATCATTAAACACAGATACGCAGTATTTT
TRBV9	-	TRBJ1-2	-	CASSVPGSYGYTF	TGTGCCAGCAGCGTGCCAGGGTCCTATGGCTACACCTTC
TRBV18	TRBD2	TRBJ2-5	once	CASSPIPLAAETQYF	TGTGCCAGCTCACCAATCCCTCTAGCGGCGGAGACCCAGTACTTC
TRBV7-9	TRBD2	TRBJ2-7	-	CASSPTSGNYEQYF	TGTGCCAGCAGCCCGACTAGCGGGAACTACGAGCAGTACTTC
TRBV9	TRBD2	TRBJ2-3	once	CASSVAQAGGAPDTQYF	TGTGCCAGCAGCGTAGCTCAAGCGGGGGGGGCCCCAGATACGCAGTATTTT
TRBV18	-	TRBJ1-6	-	CASSEQGENSPLHF	TGTGCCAGCTCAGAACAGGGTGAAAATTCACCCCTCCACTTT
TRBV29-1	TRBD1	TRBJ2-7	-	CSVTGTYEQYF	TGCAGCGTGACAGGGACCTACGAGCAGTACTTC
TRBV12-5	TRBD1	TRBJ1-6	-	CASGRDRVYSPLHF	TGTGCTAGTGGTCGGGACAGGGTGTATTCACCCCTCCACTTT
TRBV29-1	TRBD1	TRBJ1-4	-	CSASGQGKEKLFF	TGCAGCGCCAGCGGACAGGGAAAAGAAAAACTGTTTTTT
TRBV18	-	TRBJ2-7	-	CASSPRNLQGDTQQYF	TGTGCCAGCTCACCACGGAATCTACAGGGCGACACGCAGCAGTACTTC
TRBV9	-	TRBJ2-7	-	CASSVGQEHYEQYF	TGTGCCAGCAGCGTAGGACAGGAACACTACGAGCAGTACTTC
TRBV11-2	TRBD1	TRBJ2-1	-	CASSDRRGPVGEQFF	TGTGCCAGCAGCGATCGCAGGGGGCCAGTCGGTGAGCAGTTCTTC
TRBV6-5	TRBD1	TRBJ1-2	-	CASTIAGQGNYGYTF	TGTGCCAGCACAATAGCCGGACAGGGGAACTATGGCTACACCTTC
TRBV7-3	-	TRBJ2-2	-	CASSTLGAANTGELFF	TGTGCCAGCAGCACCCTGGGGGCTGCGAACACCGGGGAGCTGTTTTTT
TRBV14	-	TRBJ2-3	-	CASSQLSGSTDTQYF	TGTGCCAGCAGCCAACTTAGCGGTAGCACAGATACGCAGTATTTT